This T cell receptor (beta chain) is from a study of blood T cell repertoires in COVID-19 (dated by TCRdb to about 2020). Broadly, across the study: The collaborator samples originated in the United States, Italy and Spain and spanned the acute and convalescent phases of COVID-19. The material from the prospective study consisted of cDNA or gDNA derived from T cells, B-cell-depleted T cells, or PBMCs. Deeply sampled blood TCRbeta repertoires from subjects exposed to, actively infected with, or recovered from COVID-19 were included in the dataset. The repertoires were made available in a free public database intended to serve as a resource for research on the immune response to SARS-CoV-2. The samples were drawn from two sources: the first 160 participants of the ongoing ImmuneRACE study, and 1,200 or so subjects contributed by 6 global collaborators. Nearly every sample came with metadata listing a de-identified subject ID, COVID-19 status, age in years and sex. HLA class I and class II types, where available, came from metadata supplied by the sample provider rather than from assay-based typing.

Details on this clone: This receptor's antigen is unknown. Base qualities are not provided; no much larger clone lies one nucleotide away.

Study-wide findings and limitations: The quantity of clinical and demographic metadata differed by source and by participant and was supplied without curation.

The trim is 4 bases for V and 4 bases for J, with a gap of 16 bases between the germline ends. The cysteine opens and the phenylalanine closes a CDR3 of 16 amino acids. Only the CDR3 part of the read is kept: 48 bases, read in frame from the first base. From the germline V gene (reference sequence), CDR1 is MNHEY and CDR2 is SMNVEV. In the prospective study, participants were 18 to 89 years old, resided in around 25 geographic areas of the United States, and were enrolled through a virtual design. To assign participants to cohorts, the prospective study relied on clinical history that participants themselves reported in a screening survey and a study questionnaire. Recovered participants in ImmuneRACE Cohort 3 were defined as having two consecutive negative NP/OP PCR tests, clearance from a healthcare professional, or resolution of symptoms. Mobile phlebotomists in the prospective study collected whole blood, serum and a nasopharyngeal or oropharyngeal swab from every participant. Additional blood draws and questionnaires over a 2-month period could optionally be provided by prospective study participants. Before DNA extraction, blood samples from the prospective study were shipped at room temperature or frozen.

TCRbeta CDR3 regions were amplified from genomic DNA by means of the immunoSEQ Assay, a bias-controlled multiplex PCR. The study's own analysis went as follows. Within the assay, amplification of reference gene primers was used to estimate how many nucleated cells each sample contained. To quantify the absolute abundance of each unique TCRbeta CDR3 rearrangement, sequence reads were collapsed and filtered. For each sample, productive Simpson clonality was calculated as the square root of Simpson's diversity index over productive rearrangements. The table comes from immuneACCESS by way of TCRdb, which keeps in-frame sequences with V and J called. Part of the clones is missing from these tables; in studies checked, under half for an unresolved V gene and the rest for unknown reasons. For V, J and clone size, that table is used; D and trimming come from the DNA. Here the sample has about 300,000 clones; about nine tenths occur a single time. Over 4% of the sample is in the top ten clones.

The sample was PBMCs or T cells enriched from blood (not recorded which). The rearranged segments are TRBV27 and TRBJ2-2, with a tentative D gene TRBD2 over 6 matching bases. The receptor was isolated from a man in his sixties who had recovered from COVID-19. The CDR3 region: CASSYRTSPSTGELFF. The DNA reads TGTGCCAGCAGTTACCGAACTAGCCCGAGCACCGGGGAGCTGTTTTTT.